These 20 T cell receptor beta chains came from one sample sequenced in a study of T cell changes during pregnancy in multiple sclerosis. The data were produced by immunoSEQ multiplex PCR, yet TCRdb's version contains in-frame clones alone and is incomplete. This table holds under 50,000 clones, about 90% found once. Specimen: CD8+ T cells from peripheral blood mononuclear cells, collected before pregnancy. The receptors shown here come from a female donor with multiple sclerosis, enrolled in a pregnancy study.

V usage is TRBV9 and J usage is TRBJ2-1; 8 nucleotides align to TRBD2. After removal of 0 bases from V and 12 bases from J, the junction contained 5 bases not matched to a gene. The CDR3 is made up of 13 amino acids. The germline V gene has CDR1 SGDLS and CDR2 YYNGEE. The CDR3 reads CASSVAGGSRQFF. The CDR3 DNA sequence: TGTGCCAGCAGCGTAGCGGGAGGGTCTCGGCAGTTCTTC.

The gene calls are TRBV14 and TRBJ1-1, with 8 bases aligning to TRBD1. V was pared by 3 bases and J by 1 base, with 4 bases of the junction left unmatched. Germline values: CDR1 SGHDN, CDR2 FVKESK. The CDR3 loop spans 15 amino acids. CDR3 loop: CASSQPGQENTEAFF. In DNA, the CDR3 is TGTGCCAGCAGCCAGCCGGGACAGGAGAACACTGAAGCTTTCTTT.

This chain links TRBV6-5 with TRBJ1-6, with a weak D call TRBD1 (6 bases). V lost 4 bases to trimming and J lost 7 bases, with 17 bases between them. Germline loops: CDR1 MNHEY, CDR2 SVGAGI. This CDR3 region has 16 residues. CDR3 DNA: TGTGCCAGCAGTTCCCAACAGGGTCGGCGGAATTCACCCCTCCACTTT. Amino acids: CASSSQQGRRNSPLHF.

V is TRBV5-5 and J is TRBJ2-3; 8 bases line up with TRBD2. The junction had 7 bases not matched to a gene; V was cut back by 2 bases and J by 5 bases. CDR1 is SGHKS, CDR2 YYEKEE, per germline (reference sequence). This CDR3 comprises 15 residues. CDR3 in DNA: TGTGCCAGCAGCTTTCCGGGGGGGCGGGGAGATACGCAGTATTTT. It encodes CASSFPGGRGDTQYF.

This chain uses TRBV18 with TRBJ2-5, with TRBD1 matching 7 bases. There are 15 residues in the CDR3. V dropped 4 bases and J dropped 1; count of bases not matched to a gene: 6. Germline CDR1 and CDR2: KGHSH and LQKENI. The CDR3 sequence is CASSRQRDSQETQYF. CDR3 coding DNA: TGTGCCAGCTCACGACAAAGGGACAGCCAAGAGACCCAGTACTTC.

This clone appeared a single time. The CDR3 DNA sequence: TGTGCCAGCAGCGTAGGAGGGAAAGATACGCAGTATTTT. Translating gives CASSVGGKDTQYF. The chain joins TRBV9 to TRBJ2-3; weak D call: TRBD2 (5 bases). The CDR3 has 13 residues. Germline CDR1 and CDR2: SGDLS and YYNGEE. V was pared by 0 bases and J by 5 bases, with 7 bases between.

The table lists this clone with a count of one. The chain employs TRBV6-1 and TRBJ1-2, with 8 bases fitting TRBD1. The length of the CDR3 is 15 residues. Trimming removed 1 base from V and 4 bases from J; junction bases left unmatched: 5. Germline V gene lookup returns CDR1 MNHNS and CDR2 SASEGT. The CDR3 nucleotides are TGTGCCAGCAGTGAAGGCCAGGGGGCGAGCTATGGCTACACCTTC. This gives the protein CASSEGQGASYGYTF.

DNA for the CDR3: TGCAGCGTTGAAGGGAGAACAGGGGGCATGGAGACCCAGTACTTC. Amino acids: CSVEGRTGGMETQYF. The gene calls are TRBV29-1 and TRBJ2-5; 9 nucleotides align to TRBD1. The CDR3 extends over 15 amino acids. Germline assignment: CDR1 SQVTM and CDR2 ANQGSEA. The V segment lost 1 base and the J segment 5 bases; nucleotides outside the gene matches: 8.

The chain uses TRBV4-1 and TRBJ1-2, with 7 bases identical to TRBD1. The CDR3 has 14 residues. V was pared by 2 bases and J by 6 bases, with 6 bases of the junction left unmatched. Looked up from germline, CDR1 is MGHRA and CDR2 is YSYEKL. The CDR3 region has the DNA TGCGCCAGCAGCCAAAACGACAGGGTGGATGGCTACACCTTC. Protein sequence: CASSQNDRVDGYTF.

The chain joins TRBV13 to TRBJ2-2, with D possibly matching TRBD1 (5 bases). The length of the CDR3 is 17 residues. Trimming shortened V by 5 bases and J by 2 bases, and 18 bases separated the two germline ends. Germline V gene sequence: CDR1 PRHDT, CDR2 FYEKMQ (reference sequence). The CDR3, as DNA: TGTGCCAGCAGCGAACACCCCTGGGGCCTAAACACCGGGGAGCTGTTTTTT. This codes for CASSEHPWGLNTGELFF.

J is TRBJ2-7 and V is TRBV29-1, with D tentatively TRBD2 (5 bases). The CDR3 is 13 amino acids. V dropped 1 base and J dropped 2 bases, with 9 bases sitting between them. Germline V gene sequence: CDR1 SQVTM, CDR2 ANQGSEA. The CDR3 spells CSVEGQEAYEQYF. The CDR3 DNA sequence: TGCAGCGTTGAAGGGCAGGAGGCCTACGAGCAGTACTTC.

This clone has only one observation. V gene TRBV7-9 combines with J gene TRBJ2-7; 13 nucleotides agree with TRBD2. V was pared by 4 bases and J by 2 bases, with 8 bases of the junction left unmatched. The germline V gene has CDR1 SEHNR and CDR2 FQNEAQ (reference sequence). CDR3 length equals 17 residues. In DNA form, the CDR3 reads TGTGCCAGCAGCTCCTCACCCGGGACTAGCGGGGCCTACGAGCAGTACTTC. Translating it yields CASSSSPGTSGAYEQYF.

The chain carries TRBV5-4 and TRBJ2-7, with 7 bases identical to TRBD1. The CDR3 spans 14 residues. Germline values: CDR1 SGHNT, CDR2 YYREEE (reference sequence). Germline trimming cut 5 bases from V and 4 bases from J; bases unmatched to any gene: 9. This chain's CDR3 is CASRPGTETYEQYF. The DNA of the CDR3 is TGTGCCAGCAGGCCCGGGACAGAAACTTACGAGCAGTACTTC.

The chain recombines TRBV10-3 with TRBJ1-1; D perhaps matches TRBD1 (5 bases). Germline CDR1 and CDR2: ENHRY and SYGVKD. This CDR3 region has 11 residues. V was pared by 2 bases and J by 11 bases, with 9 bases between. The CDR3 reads CAISEQGGAFF. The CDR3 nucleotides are TGTGCCATCAGTGAGCAGGGTGGCGCTTTCTTT.

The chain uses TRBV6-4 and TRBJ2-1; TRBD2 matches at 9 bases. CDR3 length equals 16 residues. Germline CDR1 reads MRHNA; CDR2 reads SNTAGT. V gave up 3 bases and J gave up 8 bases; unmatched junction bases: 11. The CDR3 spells CASSEVFSGSLDEQFF. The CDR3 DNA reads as TGTGCCAGCAGTGAAGTTTTTAGCGGGAGTCTGGATGAGCAGTTCTTC.

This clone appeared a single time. CDR3: CASSFGQISNQPQHF. The CDR3 nucleotides read TGTGCCAGCAGCTTCGGACAGATTAGCAATCAGCCCCAGCATTTT. The rearrangement uses TRBV7-2 and TRBJ1-5; TRBD1 might be the D (6 bases). From germline, CDR1 is SGHTA and CDR2 FQGNSA. CDR3 size: 15 residues. V lost 3 bases, J lost 0 bases, and 9 bases lay in between.

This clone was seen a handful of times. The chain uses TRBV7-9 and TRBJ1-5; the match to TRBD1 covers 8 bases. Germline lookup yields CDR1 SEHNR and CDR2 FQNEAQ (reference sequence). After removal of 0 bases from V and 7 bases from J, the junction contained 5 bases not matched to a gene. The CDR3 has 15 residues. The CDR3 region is CASSLAGQGYQPQHF. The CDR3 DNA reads TGTGCCAGCAGCTTAGCCGGACAGGGTTACCAGCCCCAGCATTTT.

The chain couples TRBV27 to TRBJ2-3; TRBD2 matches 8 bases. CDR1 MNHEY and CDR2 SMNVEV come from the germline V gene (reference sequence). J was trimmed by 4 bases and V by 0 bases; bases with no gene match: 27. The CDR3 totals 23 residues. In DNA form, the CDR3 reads TGTGCCAGCAGTTTATCTATTCGATCGGTGGCTCGCGGGGGGCCCGGTCAGGCAGATACGCAGTATTTT. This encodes CASSLSIRSVARGGPGQADTQYF.

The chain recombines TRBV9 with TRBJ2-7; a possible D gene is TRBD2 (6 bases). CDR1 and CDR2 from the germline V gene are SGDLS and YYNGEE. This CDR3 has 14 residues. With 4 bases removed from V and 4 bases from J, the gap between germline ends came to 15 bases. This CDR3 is CASSLGGIGYEQYF. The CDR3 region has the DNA TGTGCCAGCAGCCTAGGAGGGATTGGGTACGAGCAGTACTTC.

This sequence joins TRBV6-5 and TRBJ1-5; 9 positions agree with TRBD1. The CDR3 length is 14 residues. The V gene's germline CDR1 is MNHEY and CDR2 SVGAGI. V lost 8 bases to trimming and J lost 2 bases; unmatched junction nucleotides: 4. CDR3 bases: TGTGCCAGCGGAACAGGGGGCCGCAATCAGCCCCAGCATTTT. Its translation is CASGTGGRNQPQHF.